Listed below are T cell receptor beta chains from one sample, sequenced in a study of blood T cell repertoires in COVID-19. Method: immunoSEQ multiplex PCR; TCRdb's copy keeps in-frame clones and lacks some. The profile shows 200,000 to 250,000 clones, nearly 90% of them singletons. The source material was peripheral blood. The origin of the receptors is a woman in her late teens or twenties who had recovered from COVID-19. CDR3s include the opening cysteine and the closing phenylalanine or tryptophan. A D gene is named only where the DNA matches it firmly. Only some rows state a clone size, as once, few, many or a class for expanded clones.

>14|TRBJ1-2|TRBD1|-|TRBV5-4
CASRLQGANYGYTF
TGTGCCAGCAGACTACAGGGGGCGAACTATGGCTACACCTTC
>15|TRBJ2-7|TRBD1|-|TRBV9
CASSVDGTGRFEQYF
TGTGCCAGCAGCGTAGATGGGACAGGCCGATTCGAGCAGTACTTC
>15|TRBJ2-7|-|-|TRBV3-1/TRBV3-2
CASSQDSDTSYEQYF
TGTGCCAGCAGCCAAGACTCGGACACCTCCTACGAGCAGTACTTC
>13|TRBJ1-2|-|-|TRBV27
CASSLIGGDGYTF
TGTGCCAGCAGTTTAATTGGGGGGGATGGCTACACCTTC
>13|TRBJ2-3|TRBD1|-|TRBV25-1
CASLGTGRYPQYF
TGTGCCAGCCTCGGGACAGGCAGGTACCCGCAGTATTTT
>14|TRBJ2-2|TRBD2|-|TRBV7-6
CASTPGGGTGELFF
TGTGCCAGCACCCCGGGGGGGGGCACCGGGGAGCTGTTTTTT
>16|TRBJ2-1|TRBD2|-|TRBV23-1
CASTPVAGVNYNEQFF
TGCGCCAGCACCCCAGTAGCGGGAGTAAACTACAATGAGCAGTTCTTC
>12|TRBJ2-1|TRBD2|-|TRBV7-9
CASSPGGSEQFF
TGTGCCAGCAGCCCGGGGGGGAGTGAGCAGTTCTTC
>15|TRBJ2-7|TRBD2|-|TRBV10-3
CAISESKRGSYEQYF
TGTGCCATCAGTGAGTCAAAGCGGGGCTCCTACGAGCAGTACTTC
>12|TRBJ2-7|-|few|TRBV11-3
CASSLGPPEQYF
TGTGCCAGCAGCTTAGGGCCACCTGAGCAGTACTTC
>14|TRBJ2-3|TRBD2|-|TRBV4-1
CASSQVTSVDTQYF
TGCGCCAGCAGCCAAGTGACTAGCGTAGATACGCAGTATTTT
>14|TRBJ2-7|-|-|TRBV7-2
CASSSRLFSYEQYF
TGTGCCAGCAGCTCTAGGTTATTTTCCTACGAGCAGTACTTC
>12|TRBJ1-3|-|-|TRBV12-3/TRBV12-4
CASSLSVNTIYF
TGTGCCAGCAGTTTATCGGTAAACACCATATATTTT
>15|TRBJ1-6|TRBD1|-|TRBV5-1
CASSLEKDRASPLHF
TGCGCCAGCAGCTTGGAGAAGGACAGGGCTTCACCCCTCCACTTT
>14|TRBJ2-7|-|-|TRBV2
CASSVLTDTYEQYF
TGTGCCAGCAGTGTCCTGACAGACACCTACGAGCAGTACTTC
>15|TRBJ2-2|-|-|TRBV27
CASRIMMTGGGELFF
TGTGCCAGCAGAATTATGATGACTGGCGGCGGGGAGCTGTTTTTT
>15|TRBJ2-1|-|-|TRBV7-6
CASSVSGLLDNEQFF
TGTGCCAGCAGCGTTTCCGGACTACTCGACAATGAGCAGTTCTTC
>13|TRBJ1-5|-|-|TRBV7-2
CASSILNNQPQHF
TGTGCCAGCAGCATCCTAAACAATCAGCCCCAGCATTTT
>15|TRBJ2-7|-|-|TRBV6-5
CASSTGVGASYEQYF
TGTGCCAGCAGCACCGGAGTAGGGGCCTCCTACGAGCAGTACTTC
>18|TRBJ2-3|TRBD1|once|TRBV6-4
CASSNRDRGPAVTDTQYF
TGTGCCAGCAGTAACCGGGACAGGGGCCCCGCGGTTACAGATACGCAGTATTTT
>15|TRBJ1-2|-|-|TRBV5-5
CASSPLGSTFYGYTF
TGTGCCAGCAGCCCCCTCGGGTCGACCTTCTATGGCTACACCTTC
>15|TRBJ2-1|-|-|TRBV4-1
CASSPSSGPLGEQFF
TGCGCCAGCAGCCCAAGCAGTGGGCCCTTGGGTGAGCAGTTCTTC
>15|TRBJ1-1|-|-|TRBV3-1/TRBV3-2
CASTTGWGDHTEAFF
TGTGCCAGCACCACAGGCTGGGGGGATCACACTGAAGCTTTCTTT
>11|TRBJ2-1|-|-|TRBV18
CASSPQREQFF
TGTGCCAGCTCACCACAGCGTGAGCAGTTCTTC
>12|TRBJ1-5|TRBD1|-|TRBV7-9
CASSLGDRAQHF
TGTGCCAGCAGCTTAGGCGACAGGGCCCAGCATTTT
>16|TRBJ2-7|-|-|TRBV18
CASSDPRLPPSYEQYF
TGTGCCAGCTCAGATCCGAGACTCCCCCCCTCCTACGAGCAGTACTTC
>13|TRBJ1-2|-|-|TRBV14
CASSHARSYGYTF
TGTGCCAGCAGCCACGCAAGGAGCTATGGCTACACCTTC
>14|TRBJ1-1|-|-|TRBV18
CASSMGAGGTEAFF
TGTGCCAGCTCGATGGGGGCGGGAGGGACTGAAGCTTTCTTT
>14|TRBJ1-2|-|-|TRBV14
CASSQVTNSYGYTF
TGTGCCAGCAGCCAAGTTACGAACAGCTATGGCTACACCTTC
>14|TRBJ1-4|TRBD1|-|TRBV6-5
CASSPTGVYEKLFF
TGTGCCAGCAGCCCGACAGGGGTGTACGAAAAACTGTTTTTT
>15|TRBJ2-3|-|-|TRBV7-8
CASSKSGWGADTQYF
TGTGCCAGCAGCAAGAGCGGATGGGGTGCAGATACGCAGTATTTT
>14|TRBJ1-1|TRBD1|once|TRBV7-9
CASSLATGGTEAFF
TGTGCCAGCAGCTTGGCAACAGGGGGCACTGAAGCTTTCTTT
>17|TRBJ1-3|-|-|TRBV4-3
CASSLLAGPNSGNTIYF
TGCGCCAGCAGCCTCCTCGCAGGGCCCAACTCTGGAAACACCATATATTTT
>16|TRBJ2-2|TRBD1|-|TRBV7-2
CASSLIPTGRTGELFF
TGTGCCAGCAGCTTAATCCCGACAGGGCGGACCGGGGAGCTGTTTTTT
>13|TRBJ2-2|TRBD2|-|TRBV7-9
CASEAGGSGELFF
TGTGCCAGCGAAGCCGGGGGGTCCGGGGAGCTGTTTTTT
>18|TRBJ2-1|-|-|TRBV27
CASSQSLGGGLPYNEQFF
TGTGCCAGCAGTCAGTCGTTGGGGGGAGGCCTCCCCTACAATGAGCAGTTCTTC
>14|TRBJ1-4|TRBD1|-|TRBV9
CASSLAGGNEKLFF
TGTGCCAGCAGTTTAGCAGGGGGGAATGAAAAACTGTTTTTT
>15|TRBJ2-7|TRBD1|-|TRBV7-9
CASSVTGTGGSEQYF
TGTGCCAGCAGCGTCACCGGGACAGGGGGCTCCGAGCAGTACTTC
>18|TRBJ1-2|TRBD1|-|TRBV3-1/TRBV3-2
CASSQEGPGGILGSGYTF
TGTGCCAGCAGCCAAGAGGGGCCAGGGGGCATCCTAGGTAGTGGCTACACCTTC
>16|TRBJ1-1|-|-|TRBV2
CASSEGRGGEDTEAFF
TGTGCCAGCAGTGAAGGGAGGGGGGGCGAGGACACTGAAGCTTTCTTT
>13|TRBJ2-7|TRBD2|-|TRBV10-3
CAIGTSGTYEQYF
TGTGCCATAGGGACTAGCGGGACCTACGAGCAGTACTTC